This T cell receptor beta chain was captured by sequencing in a study of glioma-infiltrating T cells after dendritic cell vaccination. The germline V gene has CDR1 MNHEY and CDR2 SMNVEV (reference sequence). This CDR3 is built from 15 residues. V gave up 0 bases and J gave up 11 bases; unmatched junction bases: 8. The sample's time point: after dendritic cell vaccination, including at tumor progression/relapse. The PCR used 60 V beta and 13 J beta primers. Sequencing was performed with immunoSEQ multiplex PCR; in TCRdb, only in-frame clones are kept and a portion is missing. The sample contains about 64,000 clones, about 89% of which appear only once.

The source of this sequence is a human donor with glioblastoma. This chain joins TRBV27 and TRBJ1-5; 9 bases match TRBD1. Material: blood, obtained after dendritic cell vaccination. The CDR3 loop is CASSLSGQGSVAQHF. The DNA for the CDR3 is TGTGCCAGCAGTTTATCGGGACAGGGCTCGGTGGCCCAGCATTTT.